These 21 T cell receptor beta chains were sequenced from one sample in a study of technical replicates of blood from a few donors. Only in-frame clones appear in the TCRdb table, and some are missing; sequencing was by immunoSEQ multiplex PCR. Among 65,000 to 85,000 clones listed, around 90% were seen once. Sequenced material: T cells isolated from PBMCs. The receptor source for this set is a human donor in good health.

This clone has just one count. The gene calls are TRBV12-5 and TRBJ2-3; the match to TRBD1 covers 8 bases. Unmatched junction bases numbered 8, after V lost 6 bases and J lost 3 bases. The CDR3 runs to 15 residues. The germline gives CDR1 LGHNT, CDR2 FRNRAP. The CDR3 region has the DNA TGTGCTAGTGGAGACGACAGGGGAAGTACAGATACGCAGTATTTT. It codes for CASGDDRGSTDTQYF.

This clone has a single count. The CDR3 is CASSARQAYEQYF. CDR3 DNA: TGTGCCAGCAGTGCTCGGCAGGCTTACGAGCAGTACTTC. V is TRBV6-1 and J is TRBJ2-7; D is unclear. The CDR3 has 13 amino acids. Germline V gene sequence: CDR1 MNHNS, CDR2 SASEGT. V was cut by 4 bases and J by 4 bases, with 11 bases left in between.

This clone was detected only a few times. The rearrangement uses TRBV7-8 and TRBJ2-1; D is unresolved. Germline CDR1 reads SGHVS; CDR2 reads FQNEAQ. CDR3 size: 11 residues. Trimming left V 0 bases short and J 9 bases short, with 3 bases between. CDR3 DNA sequence: TGTGCCAGCAGCTTAGCTCGTGAGCAGTTCTTC. It encodes CASSLAREQFF.

The chain is built from TRBV7-9 and TRBJ2-7; a possible D gene is TRBD2 (8 bases). The germline gives CDR1 SEHNR, CDR2 FQNEAQ (reference sequence). The CDR3 contains 16 residues. Deletions cut 5 bases from V and 0 bases from J, with 17 bases between. CDR3 amino acids: CASSPLAGTDSYEQYF. The CDR3 DNA is TGTGCCAGCAGCCCGTTAGCGGGGACAGACTCCTACGAGCAGTACTTC. The variable domain in full, with the rest retrieved from reference TRBV7-9 and TRBJ2-7, is DTGVSQNPRHKITKRGQNVTFRCDPISEHNRLYWYRQTLGQGPEFLTYFQNEAQLEKSRLLSDRFSAERPKGSFSTLEIQRTEQGDSAMYLCASSPLAGTDSYEQYFGPGTRLTVT.

V usage is TRBV5-4 and J usage is TRBJ2-7; the match to TRBD2 covers 11 bases. The ends lost 0 bases at V and 4 bases at J; junction bases unmatched: 3. The CDR3 spans 15 residues. Germline-derived CDR1 and CDR2 are SGHNT and YYREEE (reference sequence). The CDR3 DNA reads TGTGCCAGCAGCTTGGTAGCGGGAGGGGCTTACGAGCAGTACTTC. It codes for CASSLVAGGAYEQYF. Variable domain in full (rest from reference TRBV5-4 and TRBJ2-7): ETGVTQSPTHLIKTRGQQVTLRCSSQSGHNTVSWYQQALGQGPQFIFQYYREEENGRGNFPPRFSGLQFPNYSSELNVNALELDDSALYLCASSLVAGGAYEQYFGPGTRLTVT.

The chain recombines TRBV6-1 with TRBJ2-2; 9 bases align to TRBD2. The V segment lost 6 bases and the J segment 9 bases; nucleotides outside the gene matches: 8. Germline CDR1 and CDR2: MNHNS and SASEGT. This CDR3 contains 14 residues. The CDR3: CASRSSREGRELFF. CDR3 in DNA: TGTGCCAGCAGGAGCTCGCGGGAGGGACGGGAGCTGTTTTTT.

V is TRBV5-4 and J is TRBJ2-1; the match to TRBD1 covers 8 bases. Trimming at V came to 4 bases and at J to 1 base, leaving 7 bases not matched to a gene. Germline-derived CDR1 and CDR2 are SGHNT and YYREEE (reference sequence). The CDR3 length is 16 residues. CDR3 in DNA: TGTGCCAGCAGCCAGGCAGGGGGCGCGTCCTACAATGAGCAGTTCTTC. This encodes CASSQAGGASYNEQFF.

This clone was seen just once. The chain is built from TRBV5-6 and TRBJ1-2; D uncertain. Trimming left V 2 bases short and J 2 bases short, with 10 bases between. The CDR3 extends over 14 amino acids. Germline V gene sequence: CDR1 SGHDT, CDR2 YYEEEE. The CDR3 sequence is CASSFRELNYGYTF. As DNA, the CDR3 is TGTGCCAGCAGCTTTCGGGAGCTGAACTATGGCTACACCTTC.

The sample holds one count of this clone. This CDR3 is CASSLLGGAGEQYF. The CDR3 region has the DNA TGTGCCAGCAGCTTGTTAGGGGGAGCCGGGGAGCAGTACTTC. The chain joins TRBV5-4 to TRBJ2-7; D is perhaps TRBD1 (6 bases). Germline V gives CDR1 SGHNT, CDR2 YYREEE (reference sequence). The V end was cut by 1 base, the J end by 7 bases, with 15 bases between. CDR3 length: 14 amino acids. The complete variable domain, with remaining parts taken from reference TRBV5-4 and TRBJ2-7, reads ETGVTQSPTHLIKTRGQQVTLRCSSQSGHNTVSWYQQALGQGPQFIFQYYREEENGRGNFPPRFSGLQFPNYSSELNVNALELDDSALYLCASSLLGGAGEQYFGPGTRLTVT.

The chain joins TRBV19 to TRBJ1-1, with no clear D. CDR1 and CDR2 (germline): LNHDA, SQIVND (reference sequence). The V end was cut by 3 bases, the J end by 4 bases, with 15 bases between. CDR3 length equals 15 residues. In DNA, the CDR3 is TGTGCCAGTAGTATGGGGAGGGCTTTGGGCACTGAAGCTTTCTTT. It is translated as CASSMGRALGTEAFF.

The chain employs TRBV6-6 and TRBJ2-2, with D perhaps TRBD2 (6 bases). Germline-derived CDR1 and CDR2 are MNHNY and SVGAGI (reference sequence). V gave up 5 bases and J gave up 0 bases, with 10 bases separating them. This CDR3 is built from 15 residues. The CDR3 bases are TGTGCCAGCAGTGCAAGACTAGCGAACACCGGGGAGCTGTTTTTT. As protein: CASSARLANTGELFF.

The chain links TRBV28 to TRBJ2-7; TRBD1 matches at 7 bases. Germline values: CDR1 MDHEN, CDR2 SYDVKM. This CDR3 comprises 13 residues. The V and J ends lost 6 bases and 2 bases, in that order; junction bases with no gene match: 4. Here the CDR3 DNA reads TGTGCCAGCAGACAGGGGACAGCCTACGAGCAGTACTTC. Protein product: CASRQGTAYEQYF.

The chain is built from TRBV4-1 and TRBJ2-2; weak D call: TRBD2 (5 bases). Germline CDR1 MGHRA, CDR2 YSYEKL. The CDR3 totals 15 residues. The V gene lost 3 bases and the J gene lost 2 bases, with 10 bases spanning the gap. In DNA, the CDR3 is TGCGCCAGCAGCCATACTAGTATCAACACCGGGGAGCTGTTTTTT. Protein product: CASSHTSINTGELFF.

The rearrangement joins TRBV9 to TRBJ2-7; D may be TRBD2 (7 bases). This CDR3 is built from 15 residues. The germline CDR1 and CDR2 sequences are SGDLS and YYNGEE. V gave up 0 bases and J gave up 2 bases, with 12 bases separating them. The CDR3: CASSVGVGGPYEQYF. The CDR3 nucleotides are TGTGCCAGCAGCGTAGGGGTGGGGGGGCCCTACGAGCAGTACTTC.

The chain employs TRBV6-5 and TRBJ1-3; D is possibly TRBD1 (5 bases). The germline gives CDR1 MNHEY, CDR2 SVGAGI. The CDR3 is 15 amino acids. The V and J ends lost 7 bases and 0 bases respectively, with 13 bases between them. CDR3 DNA: TGTGCCAGCATCCCCCCCGGGGGCTCTGGAAACACCATATATTTT. Translation gives CASIPPGGSGNTIYF.

This chain connects TRBV5-1 to TRBJ2-3; TRBD2 aligns across 11 bases. V shed 5 bases, J shed 4 bases, and the junction held 9 bases outside the gene matches. The CDR3 totals 16 residues. The germline V gene has CDR1 SGHRS and CDR2 YFSETQ. As DNA, the CDR3 is TGCGCCAGCAGTCGATCTAGCGGGGGGTGGCCAGATACGCAGTATTTT. Its translation is CASSRSSGGWPDTQYF. Complete variable domain (other parts from reference TRBV5-1 and TRBJ2-3): KAGVTQTPRYLIKTRGQQVTLSCSPISGHRSVSWYQQTPGQGLQFLFEYFSETQRNKGNFPGRFSGRQFSNSRSEMNVSTLELGDSALYLCASSRSSGGWPDTQYFGPGTRLTVL.

The chain uses TRBV2 and TRBJ2-5; 12 positions agree with TRBD2. CDR3 length equals 16 residues. J lost 3 bases, V lost 3 bases, and 5 bases had no gene match. Per germline, CDR1 SNHLY and CDR2 FYNNEI. CDR3 in amino acids: CASSDGLAGGKETQYF. In nucleotides, the CDR3 is TGTGCCAGCAGTGATGGTCTAGCGGGGGGGAAAGAGACCCAGTACTTC.

The chain recombines TRBV6-6 with TRBJ2-7, with 10 bases lining up with TRBD2. J gave up 9 bases and V 6 bases, and 8 bases lay outside the gene matches. The CDR3 consists of 13 residues. CDR1 is MNHNY, CDR2 SVGAGI, per germline (reference sequence). CDR3 bases: TGTGCCAGCAGACCCGGGACTAGCGTGTGGCAGTACTTC. Translated: CASRPGTSVWQYF.

The V gene is TRBV28, the J gene TRBJ1-5, with D uncertain. Trimming removed 1 base at V and 4 bases at J, with 5 bases between. CDR3 length: 13 residues. Germline V lookup: CDR1 MDHEN, CDR2 SYDVKM. CDR3 sequence (DNA): TGTGCCAGCAGTTTATCGGGAAATCAGCCCCAGCATTTT. Protein: CASSLSGNQPQHF.

The chain is built from TRBV14 and TRBJ1-1; D not resolved. V was clipped by 5 bases and J by 0 bases, with 16 bases between them. The length of the CDR3 is 16 residues. The germline V gene encodes CDR1 SGHDN and CDR2 FVKESK. The CDR3 here is CASSSGRLYMNTEAFF. The CDR3 DNA follows: TGTGCCAGCAGCTCAGGTCGATTGTACATGAACACTGAAGCTTTCTTT.

The chain joins TRBV2 to TRBJ2-5; TRBD2 is a possible D gene (7 bases). Germline V gene lookup returns CDR1 SNHLY and CDR2 FYNNEI. The CDR3 totals 11 residues. V lost 7 bases and J lost 5, with 8 bases in between. CDR3 loop: CASKGGETQYF. CDR3 in DNA: TGTGCCAGCAAGGGGGGGGAGACCCAGTACTTC.